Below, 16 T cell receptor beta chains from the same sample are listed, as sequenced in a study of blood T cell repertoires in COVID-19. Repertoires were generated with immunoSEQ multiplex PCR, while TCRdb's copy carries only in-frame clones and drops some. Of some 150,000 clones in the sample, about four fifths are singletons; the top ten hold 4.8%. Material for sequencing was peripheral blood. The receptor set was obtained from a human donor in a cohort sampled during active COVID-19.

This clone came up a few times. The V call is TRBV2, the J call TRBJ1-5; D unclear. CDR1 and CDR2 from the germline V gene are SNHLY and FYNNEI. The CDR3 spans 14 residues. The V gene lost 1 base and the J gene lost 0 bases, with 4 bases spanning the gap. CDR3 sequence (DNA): TGTGCCAGCAGTGAAGTCAATAGCAATCAGCCCCAGCATTTT. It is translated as CASSEVNSNQPQHF.

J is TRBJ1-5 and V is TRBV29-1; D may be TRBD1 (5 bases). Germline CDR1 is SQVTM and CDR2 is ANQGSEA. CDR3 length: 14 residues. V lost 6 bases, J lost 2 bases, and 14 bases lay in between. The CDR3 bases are TGCAGCGTCGCGACGGCGGGGGGCAATCAGCCCCAGCATTTT. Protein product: CSVATAGGNQPQHF.

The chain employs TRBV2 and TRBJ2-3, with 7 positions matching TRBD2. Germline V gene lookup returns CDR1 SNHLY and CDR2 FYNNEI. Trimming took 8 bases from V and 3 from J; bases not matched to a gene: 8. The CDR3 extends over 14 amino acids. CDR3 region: CASGRLGGTDTQYF. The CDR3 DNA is TGTGCCAGCGGACGACTCGGGGGGACAGATACGCAGTATTTT.

For the CDR3, the DNA is TGTGCCAGCAGTCGGACAGGGCAAGAGACCCAGTACTTC. It translates to CASSRTGQETQYF. V usage is TRBV6-5 and J usage is TRBJ2-5; 8 bases align to TRBD1. V was pared by 5 bases and J by 2 bases, with 1 base of the junction left unmatched. CDR1 and CDR2 (germline): MNHEY, SVGAGI. The CDR3 length is 13 residues.

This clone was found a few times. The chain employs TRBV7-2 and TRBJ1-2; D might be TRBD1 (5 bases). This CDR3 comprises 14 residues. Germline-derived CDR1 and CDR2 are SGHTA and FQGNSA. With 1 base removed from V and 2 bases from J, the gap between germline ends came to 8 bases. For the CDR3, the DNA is TGTGCCAGCAGCTTAGGGCAGGGCAACTATGGCTACACCTTC. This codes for CASSLGQGNYGYTF. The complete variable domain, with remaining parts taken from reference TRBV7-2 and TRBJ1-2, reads GAGVSQSPSNKVTEKGKDVELRCDPISGHTALYWYRQSLGQGLEFLIYFQGNSAPDKSGLPSDRFSAERTGGSVSTLTIQRTQQEDSAVYLCASSLGQGNYGYTFGSGTRLTVV.

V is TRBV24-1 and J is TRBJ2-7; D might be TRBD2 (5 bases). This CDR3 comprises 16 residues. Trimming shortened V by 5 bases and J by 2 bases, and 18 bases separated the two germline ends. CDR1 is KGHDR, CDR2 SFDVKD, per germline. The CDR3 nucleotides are TGTGCCACCAGTGCCCTACTAGTTAGGTGGGCCTACGAGCAGTACGTC. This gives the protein CATSALLVRWAYEQYV.

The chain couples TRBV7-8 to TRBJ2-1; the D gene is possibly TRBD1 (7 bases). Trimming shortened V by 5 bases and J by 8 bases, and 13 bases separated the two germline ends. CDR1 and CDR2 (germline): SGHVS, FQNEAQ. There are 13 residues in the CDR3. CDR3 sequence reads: CASSTDRDYEQFF. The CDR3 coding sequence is TGTGCCAGCAGCACCGACAGGGACTATGAGCAGTTCTTC.

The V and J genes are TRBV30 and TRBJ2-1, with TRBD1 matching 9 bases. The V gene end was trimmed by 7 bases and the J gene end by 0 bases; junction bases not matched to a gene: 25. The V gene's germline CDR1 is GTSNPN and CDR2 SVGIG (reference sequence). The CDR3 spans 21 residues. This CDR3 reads CAFPPITGQGLTKYSYNEQFF. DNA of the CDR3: TGTGCCTTCCCACCCATTACGGGACAGGGCCTTACAAAATACTCCTACAATGAGCAGTTCTTC.

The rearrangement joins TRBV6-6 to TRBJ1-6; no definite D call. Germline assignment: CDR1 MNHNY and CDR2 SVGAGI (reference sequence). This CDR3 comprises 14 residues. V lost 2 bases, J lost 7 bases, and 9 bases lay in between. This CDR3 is CASSYLQLNSPLHF. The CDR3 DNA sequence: TGTGCCAGCAGTTACCTACAGTTAAATTCACCCCTCCACTTT.

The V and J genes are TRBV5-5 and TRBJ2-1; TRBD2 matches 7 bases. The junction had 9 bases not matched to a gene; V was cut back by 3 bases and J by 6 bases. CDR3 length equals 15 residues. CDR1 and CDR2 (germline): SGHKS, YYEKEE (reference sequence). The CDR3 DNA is TGTGCCAGCAGCTCCCCCACTAGCGAGAGCAATGAGCAGTTCTTC. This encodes CASSSPTSESNEQFF.

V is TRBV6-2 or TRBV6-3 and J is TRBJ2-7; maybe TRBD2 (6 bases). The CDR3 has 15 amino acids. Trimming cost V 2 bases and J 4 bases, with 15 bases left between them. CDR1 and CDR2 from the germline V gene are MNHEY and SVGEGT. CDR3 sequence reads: CASSYEASDVYEQYV. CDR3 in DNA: TGTGCCAGCAGTTACGAGGCTAGCGATGTTTACGAGCAGTACGTC.

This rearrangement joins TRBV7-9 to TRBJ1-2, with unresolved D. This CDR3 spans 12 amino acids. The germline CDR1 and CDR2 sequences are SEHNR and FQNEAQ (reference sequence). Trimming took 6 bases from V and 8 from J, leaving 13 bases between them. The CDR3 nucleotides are TGTGCCAGCAGTTCCGTCCTATTAGGCTACACCTTC. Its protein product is CASSSVLLGYTF.

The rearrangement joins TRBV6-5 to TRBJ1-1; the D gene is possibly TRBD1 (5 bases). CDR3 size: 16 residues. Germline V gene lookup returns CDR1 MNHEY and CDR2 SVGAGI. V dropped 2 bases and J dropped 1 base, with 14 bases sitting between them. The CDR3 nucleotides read TGTGCCAGCAGTTACAGCAAAGGGGCGCGGAACACTGAAGCTTTCTTT. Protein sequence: CASSYSKGARNTEAFF.

The CDR3 is CASSAPGLAGGQGTGELFF. Written as DNA, the CDR3 is TGCGCCAGCAGCGCTCCGGGACTAGCGGGGGGGCAAGGCACCGGGGAGCTGTTTTTT. The V call is TRBV5-1, the J call TRBJ2-2, with 16 bases that match TRBD2. Germline V gene lookup returns CDR1 SGHRS and CDR2 YFSETQ. V gave up 4 bases and J gave up 4 bases; unmatched junction bases: 10. This CDR3 spans 19 amino acids.

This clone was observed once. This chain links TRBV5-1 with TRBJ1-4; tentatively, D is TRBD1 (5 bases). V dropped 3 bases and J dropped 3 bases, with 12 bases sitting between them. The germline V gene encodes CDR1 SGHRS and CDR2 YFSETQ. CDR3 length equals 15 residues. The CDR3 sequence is CASSSRQTANEKLFF. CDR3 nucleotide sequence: TGCGCCAGCAGCTCGAGACAGACCGCTAATGAAAAACTGTTTTTT. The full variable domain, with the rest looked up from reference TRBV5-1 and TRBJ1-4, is KAGVTQTPRYLIKTRGQQVTLSCSPISGHRSVSWYQQTPGQGLQFLFEYFSETQRNKGNFPGRFSGRQFSNSRSEMNVSTLELGDSALYLCASSSRQTANEKLFFGSGTQLSVL.

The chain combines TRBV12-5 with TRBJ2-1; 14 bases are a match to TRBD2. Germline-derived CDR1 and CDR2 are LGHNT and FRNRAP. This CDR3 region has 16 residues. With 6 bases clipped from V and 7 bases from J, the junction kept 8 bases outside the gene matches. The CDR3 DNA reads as TGTGCTAGTGGATCCGGGACTAGCGGGAGTAGAAATGAGCAGTTCTTC. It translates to CASGSGTSGSRNEQFF.